This T cell receptor (beta chain) was documented in a study of blood T cell repertoires in COVID-19. Measured with immunoSEQ multiplex PCR; TCRdb has only the in-frame clones, and not every one. The repertoire has hundreds of thousands of clones, about 85% of them found once; the top ten carry about 6%. Germline V gene sequence: CDR1 SEHNR, CDR2 FQNEAQ (reference sequence). The CDR3 length is 13 residues. Trimming shortened V by 2 bases and J by 4 bases, and 5 bases separated the two germline ends. In its sample, this clone was seen once. This TCR derives from a woman under 40 with acute COVID-19. The genes are TRBV7-9 and TRBJ2-2; D gene unclear. The sample consisted of PBMCs or T cells enriched from blood (not recorded which). The CDR3 DNA reads TGTGCCAGCAGCTTATCGTCCACCGGGGAGCTGTTTTTT. As protein: CASSLSSTGELFF.